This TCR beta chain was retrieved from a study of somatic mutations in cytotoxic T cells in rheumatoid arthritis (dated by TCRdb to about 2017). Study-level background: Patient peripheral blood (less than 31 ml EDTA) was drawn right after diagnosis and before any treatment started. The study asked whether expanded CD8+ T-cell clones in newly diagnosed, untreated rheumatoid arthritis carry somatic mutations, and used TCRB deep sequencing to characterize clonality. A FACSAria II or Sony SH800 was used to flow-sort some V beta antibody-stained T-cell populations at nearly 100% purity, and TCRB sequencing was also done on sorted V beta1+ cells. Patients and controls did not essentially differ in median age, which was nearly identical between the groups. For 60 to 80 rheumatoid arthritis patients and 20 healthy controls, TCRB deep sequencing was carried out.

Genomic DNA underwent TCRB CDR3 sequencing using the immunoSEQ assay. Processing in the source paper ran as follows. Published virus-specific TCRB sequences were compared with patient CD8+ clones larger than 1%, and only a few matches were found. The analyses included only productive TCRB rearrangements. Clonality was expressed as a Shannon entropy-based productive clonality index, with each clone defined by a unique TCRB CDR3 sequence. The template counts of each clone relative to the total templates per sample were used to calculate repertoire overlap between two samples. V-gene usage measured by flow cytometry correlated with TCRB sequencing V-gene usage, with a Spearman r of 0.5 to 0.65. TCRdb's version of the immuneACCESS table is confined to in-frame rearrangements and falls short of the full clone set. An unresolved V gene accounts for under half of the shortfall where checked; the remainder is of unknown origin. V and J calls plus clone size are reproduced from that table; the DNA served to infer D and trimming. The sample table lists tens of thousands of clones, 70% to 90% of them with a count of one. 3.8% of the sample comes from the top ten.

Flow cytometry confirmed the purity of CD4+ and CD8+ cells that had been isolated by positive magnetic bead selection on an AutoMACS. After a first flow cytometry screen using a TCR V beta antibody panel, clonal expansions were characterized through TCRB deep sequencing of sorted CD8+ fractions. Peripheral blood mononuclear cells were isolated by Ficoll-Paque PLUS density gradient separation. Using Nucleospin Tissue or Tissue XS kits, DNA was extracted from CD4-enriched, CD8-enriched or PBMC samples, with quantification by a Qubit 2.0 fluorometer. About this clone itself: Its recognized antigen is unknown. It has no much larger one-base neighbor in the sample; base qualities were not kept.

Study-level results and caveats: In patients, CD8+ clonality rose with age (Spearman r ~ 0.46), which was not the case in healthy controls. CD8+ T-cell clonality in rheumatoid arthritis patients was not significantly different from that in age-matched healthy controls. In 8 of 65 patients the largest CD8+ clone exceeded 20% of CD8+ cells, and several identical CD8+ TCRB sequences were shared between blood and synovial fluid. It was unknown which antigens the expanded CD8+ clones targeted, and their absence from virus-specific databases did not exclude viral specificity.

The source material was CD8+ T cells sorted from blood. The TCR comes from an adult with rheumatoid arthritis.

The DNA sequence reads TGTGCCAGTAGGACGGGACAGAGCTCCTACAATGAGCAGTTCTTC. Translated, it gives CASRTGQSSYNEQFF. Recombination connected TRBV19 to TRBJ2-1; TRBD1 matches 7 bases in the middle. Unmatched junction bases come to 5, with V trimmed by 6 bases and J by 0 bases. Inclusive of the bounding cysteine and phenylalanine, the CDR3 is 15 residues long. CDR3 DNA only is kept here, 45 bases in frame from base 1. CDR1 is given as LNHDA and CDR2 as SQIVND, both from the germline V gene (reference sequence).